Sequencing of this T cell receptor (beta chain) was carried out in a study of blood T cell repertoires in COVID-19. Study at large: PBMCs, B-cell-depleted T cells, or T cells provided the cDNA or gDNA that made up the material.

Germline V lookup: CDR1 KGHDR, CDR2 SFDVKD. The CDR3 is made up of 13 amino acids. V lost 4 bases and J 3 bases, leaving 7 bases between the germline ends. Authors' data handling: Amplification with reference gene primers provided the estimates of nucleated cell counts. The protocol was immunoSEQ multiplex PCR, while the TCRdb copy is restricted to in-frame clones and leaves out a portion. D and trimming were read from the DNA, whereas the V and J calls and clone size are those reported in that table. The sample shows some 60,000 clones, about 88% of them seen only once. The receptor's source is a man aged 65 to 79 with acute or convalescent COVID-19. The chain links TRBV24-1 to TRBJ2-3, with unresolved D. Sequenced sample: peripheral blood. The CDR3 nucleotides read TGTGCCACCAGTGACCCCCTAACAGATACGCAGTATTTT. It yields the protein CATSDPLTDTQYF.